This T cell receptor beta chain was sequenced in a study of shared clonotypes between healthy human individuals (dated by TCRdb to 2018 to 2020). About the study as a whole: A few men and a couple of women, aged 18 to 49 years, made up the cohort. Blood TCR repertoires of a handful of healthy adults were deeply sequenced to estimate repertoire size and the extent of clonotype sharing between individuals. Per donor, leukapheresis produced somewhere between about 0.8 and 9 billion PBMCs. Libraries were prepared and TCR repertoires were sequenced by different laboratories using diverse techniques, in order to increase sequencing depth and limit assay-specific biases.

The paper as a whole reports these results and caveats: Pairwise subsampling led to the expectation that sequencing depth would affect the degree of clonotype sharing among donors. Because the study included a small number of donors, the genetic and exposure-history diversity represented was limited. Sampling was restricted to blood, and TCR repertoires in tissue are likely to differ from TCR repertoires in blood.

As concerns this clone: It lacks a known antigen. Nothing much larger sits one base from this clone, and base qualities are not available.

Using the deep immunoSEQ assay, multiplex PCR amplified TCR CDR3 regions from genomic DNA. Extracted genomic DNA from each cell subset was distributed evenly across all wells of several immunoSEQ 96-well plates, and each plate was treated as a replicate. Each replicate PCR for unsorted PBMC received about 0.3 ug genomic DNA, equal to tens of thousands of T cell genomes. Genomic DNA from unsorted PBMC was sequenced over ten immunoSEQ deep assay plates. The purified libraries were quantified using a Qubit 3.0 fluorometer, sized with a Bioanalyzer 2100, and then quantified again using the KAPA Library Quantification kit. Every immunoSEQ 96-well plate was sequenced on a dedicated single-read 150-cycle Illumina NextSeq 550 flow cell. The original pipeline was this. Because only junctional sequences without quality scores were contained in the immunoSEQ output, filtering matching that applied to full-length reads could not be performed. To assign V/J genes and CDR3, sequences were annotated against IMGT germline references using PyIR, a Python wrapper for IgBLAST v1.9. Reads with weak V/J assignments (E-value above 1e-6), missing CDR3, stop codons, out-of-frame junctions, or ambiguous translated residues were removed. V3J clonotypes were defined by identical inferred V gene, J gene, and CDR3 amino acid sequence. Percentage overlap between repertoires was computed as shared unique clonotypes divided by the size of the smaller repertoire. Richness of each repertoire was evaluated using RTK rarefaction, the Chao1 estimator, and Recon v2.1 estimates of unobserved clonotypes. TCRdb carries this immuneACCESS record with in-frame sequences only. Its versions omit some clonotypes, under half of them owing to an unresolved V gene in the studies checked, with the rest unexplained. V and J calls and clone size are as listed in that table; D and trimming were resolved from the DNA. Within this sample are around 530,000 clones, with around 78% of them counted one time only. The ten largest clones take up around 13% of the sample.

The donors were healthy, HIV-negative adults who had no recently reported acute infections or vaccinations. All donors were Caucasian adults living in Nashville, Tennessee, USA. For unsorted samples, some 90 million PBMCs were counted and genomic DNA was extracted with the QIAamp DNA Blood Mini kit. Blood was obtained by leukapheresis, after which PBMCs were separated by Ficoll-Histopaque density gradient centrifugation and cryopreserved in liquid nitrogen vapor phase. Trimming takes 5 bases from V and 0 bases from J, and the germline ends sit 6 bases apart. CDR1 SGHNT and CDR2 YYREEE were looked up in the germline V gene (reference sequence). From its cysteine to its phenylalanine, the CDR3 spans 13 amino acids. Of the read, only the CDR3 DNA is kept; its 39 bases are in frame from base 1.

The clonotype comes from a woman aged 40 to 50 in good health. Some clones in this sample may be carry-over from other donors' samples. The chain couples TRBV5-4 to TRBJ1-3, with no confidently assigned D gene. Sequencing used PBMCs. The CDR3 region has the sequence CASRTDSGNTIYF. The nucleotides are TGTGCCAGCAGGACGGACTCTGGAAACACCATATATTTT. Reference TRBV5-4 and TRBJ1-3 genes cover what lies past the CDR3, so the full variable domain is ETGVTQSPTHLIKTRGQQVTLRCSSQSGHNTVSWYQQALGQGPQFIFQYYREEENGRGNFPPRFSGLQFPNYSSELNVNALELDDSALYLCASRTDSGNTIYFGEGSWLTVV.